These T cell receptor beta chains were read from a single sample in a study of OX40 agonist ivuxolimab in advanced cancers. Data came from immunoSEQ multiplex PCR; TCRdb stores just in-frame clones and leaves some out. The profile covers roughly 63,000 clones, with approximately 90% appearing a single time and approximately 1.1% taken by the ten largest. Sample: CD4+ or CD8+ T cells sorted from blood, taken in a trial of the OX40 agonist ivuxolimab. Every receptor here comes from an adult with an advanced solid tumor such as melanoma, head and neck, liver or kidney cancer. CDR3s include the opening cysteine and the closing phenylalanine or tryptophan. Each record gives: V gene, clone size, J gene, D gene, CDR3 DNA, CDR3 protein. D genes are given only for firm matches. For some rows the clone size is stated as once, few or many, or as a class when expanded; others skip it.

v_gene: TRBV5-1; abundance: medium-sized; j_gene: TRBJ1-3; d_gene: .; CDR3nt: TGCGCCAGCAGCCAACAGGTCTCTGGAAACACCATATATTTT; CDR3aa: CASSQQVSGNTIYF
v_gene: TRBV5-6; abundance: .; j_gene: TRBJ1-1; d_gene: .; CDR3nt: TGTGCCAGCAGCCCTCGGAGGGGAAACACTGAAGCTTTCTTT; CDR3aa: CASSPRRGNTEAFF
v_gene: TRBV6-1; abundance: few; j_gene: TRBJ1-6; d_gene: TRBD1; CDR3nt: TGTGCCATCGCGACAGGGGCTAATTCACCCCTCCACTTT; CDR3aa: CAIATGANSPLHF
v_gene: TRBV19; abundance: .; j_gene: TRBJ2-5; d_gene: TRBD1; CDR3nt: TGTGCCAGTAGTTTTGGACAGGGGGCGGAGACCCAGTACTTC; CDR3aa: CASSFGQGAETQYF
v_gene: TRBV6-1; abundance: .; j_gene: TRBJ1-2; d_gene: .; CDR3nt: TGTGCCAGCAGTTTCCAGGGTAACTATGGCTACACCTTC; CDR3aa: CASSFQGNYGYTF
v_gene: TRBV7-9; abundance: .; j_gene: TRBJ2-3; d_gene: TRBD2; CDR3nt: TGTGCCAGCAGCATCCTTAGCGGGGGTCGCACAGATACGCAGTATTTT; CDR3aa: CASSILSGGRTDTQYF
v_gene: TRBV19; abundance: few; j_gene: TRBJ2-7; d_gene: TRBD1; CDR3nt: TGTGCCGTGAACAGGGGTTGCGAGCAGTACTTC; CDR3aa: CAVNRGCEQYF
v_gene: TRBV19; abundance: .; j_gene: TRBJ1-6; d_gene: .; CDR3nt: TGTGCCAGTAGTATAATCAACAGTAATAATTCACCCCTCCACTTT; CDR3aa: CASSIINSNNSPLHF
v_gene: TRBV14; abundance: .; j_gene: TRBJ2-2; d_gene: TRBD2; CDR3nt: TGTGCCAGCAGCCAAGGGACTAGCCGCACCGGGGAGCTGTTTTTT; CDR3aa: CASSQGTSRTGELFF
v_gene: TRBV18; abundance: .; j_gene: TRBJ1-3; d_gene: .; CDR3nt: TGTGCCAGCTCACCACTTCCGAGCTCTGGAAACACCATATATTTT; CDR3aa: CASSPLPSSGNTIYF
v_gene: TRBV7-2; abundance: .; j_gene: TRBJ1-6; d_gene: .; CDR3nt: TGTGCCAGCAGCTTGGGGATGGGTTCACCCCTCCACTTT; CDR3aa: CASSLGMGSPLHF
v_gene: TRBV2; abundance: once; j_gene: TRBJ2-1; d_gene: TRBD1; CDR3nt: TGTGCCAGCAGGGGGGGACAGGGAACTGCCAATGAGCAGTTCTTC; CDR3aa: CASRGGQGTANEQFF
v_gene: TRBV7-2; abundance: .; j_gene: TRBJ2-5; d_gene: .; CDR3nt: TGTGCCAGCAGCTTGGGACACCTCAAGGTCGAGACCCAGTACTTC; CDR3aa: CASSLGHLKVETQYF
v_gene: TRBV5-1; abundance: once; j_gene: TRBJ2-6; d_gene: TRBD1; CDR3nt: TGCGCCAGCAGCCACCGAGGACAGGGGGCTTACTCCTCTACGGGGGCCAACGTCCTGACTTTC; CDR3aa: CASSHRGQGAYSSTGANVLTF
v_gene: TRBV7-7; abundance: .; j_gene: TRBJ2-5; d_gene: TRBD1; CDR3nt: TGTGCCAGCAGCTCGACAGGGAACGGAGAGACCCAGTACTTC; CDR3aa: CASSSTGNGETQYF
v_gene: TRBV9; abundance: .; j_gene: TRBJ2-3; d_gene: TRBD2; CDR3nt: TGTGCCAGCAGCCCACGACTAGCGGTCGAAGATACGCAGTATTTT; CDR3aa: CASSPRLAVEDTQYF